Shown below are 11 T cell receptor beta chains from a single sample sequenced in a study of beta chain features in type 1 diabetes. As every portion of the isolated RNA was reverse transcribed, the sequencing read expressed TCRB transcripts. Here immunoSEQ multiplex PCR was the method, and the copy in TCRdb shows in-frame clones only, minus some. The data contain roughly 150,000 clones, roughly 9% of them seen just once; the ten biggest clones take up 2% to 3%. Sequencing used central memory CD4+ T cells from blood. All receptors derive from a woman aged 18-30 years in good health.

CDR3 bases: TGCGCCAGCAGCTTAAGGACTAGCGGGGGCCGTCTCCAAGAGACCCAGTACTTC. This encodes CASSLRTSGGRLQETQYF. The genes are TRBV5-1 and TRBJ2-5; 13 bases match TRBD2. In germline, CDR1 is SGHRS, CDR2 YFSETQ. The CDR3 has 18 amino acids. The ends lost 2 bases at V and 1 base at J; junction bases unmatched: 8.

This clone was detected a few times. CDR3 loop: CASILEAGGNTGELFF. The CDR3 DNA sequence: TGTGCCAGCATCCTGGAGGCAGGGGGGAACACCGGGGAGCTGTTTTTT. The chain carries TRBV2 and TRBJ2-2, with TRBD1 matching 7 bases. The V and J ends lost 7 bases and 1 base, in that order; junction bases with no gene match: 9. The CDR3 totals 16 residues. CDR1 and CDR2 (germline): SNHLY, FYNNEI. The full variable domain, rest sourced from reference TRBV2 and TRBJ2-2, is EPEVTQTPSHQVTQMGQEVILRCVPISNHLYFYWYRQILGQKVEFLVSFYNNEISEKSEIFDDQFSVERPDGSNFTLKIRSTKLEDSAMYFCASILEAGGNTGELFFGEGSRLTVL.

CDR3 coding DNA: TGTGCCAGCAGCCCTGACAGAAGATTAGATGGCTACACCTTC. The encoded protein is CASSPDRRLDGYTF. The V and J genes are TRBV7-9 and TRBJ1-2; D may be TRBD1 (5 bases). Trimming pared 5 bases from V and 6 bases from J, leaving 16 bases between. Germline V gene lookup returns CDR1 SEHNR and CDR2 FQNEAQ (reference sequence). The CDR3 has 14 amino acids.

In its sample, this clone was seen a few times. This chain joins TRBV30 and TRBJ1-5; possible D gene TRBD1, 5 bases. Trimming cost V 4 bases and J 0 bases, with 7 bases left between them. This CDR3 has 13 amino acids. Germline V CDR1 and CDR2: GTSNPN, SVGIG (reference sequence). The CDR3: CAWTGNSNQPQHF. The CDR3 DNA reads as TGTGCCTGGACAGGGAATAGCAATCAGCCCCAGCATTTT.

The gene calls are TRBV4-3 and TRBJ1-4; unclear D gene. CDR1 LGHNA and CDR2 YSLEER come from the germline V gene. The CDR3 has 15 residues. V was cut by 4 bases and J by 5 bases, with 14 bases left in between. CDR3 bases: TGCGCCAGCAGCCGATCGCGAGGGAAGAATGAAAAACTGTTTTTT. Protein sequence: CASSRSRGKNEKLFF.

V is TRBV2 and J is TRBJ1-2; maybe TRBD1 (5 bases). Germline lookup yields CDR1 SNHLY and CDR2 FYNNEI. Deletions cut 2 bases from V and 4 bases from J, with 14 bases between. This CDR3 region has 15 residues. DNA for the CDR3: TGTGCCAGCAGTGAACAGGGCGGAACGAGCTATGGCTACACCTTC. Protein product: CASSEQGGTSYGYTF.

Of note for this clone: The same CDR3 also results from other DNA sequences found in this sample. The chain couples TRBV18 to TRBJ1-5, with 8 bases aligning to TRBD1. The CDR3 is 13 amino acids. Germline lookup yields CDR1 KGHSH and CDR2 LQKENI. The junction had 1 base not matched to a gene; V was cut back by 3 bases and J by 6 bases. CDR3 loop: CASSPDRGQPQHF. The DNA for the CDR3 is TGTGCCAGCTCACCCGACAGGGGTCAGCCCCAGCATTTT. The variable domain in full, completed from reference TRBV18 and TRBJ1-5, reads NAGVMQNPRHLVRRRGQEARLRCSPMKGHSHVYWYRQLPEEGLKFMVYLQKENIIDESGMPKERFSAEFPKEGPSILRIQQVVRGDSAAYFCASSPDRGQPQHFGDGTRLSIL.

This chain links TRBV5-1 with TRBJ1-4; the match to TRBD1 covers 7 bases. CDR1 and CDR2 (germline): SGHRS, YFSETQ. Trimming at V came to 3 bases and at J to 3 bases, leaving 8 bases not matched to a gene. The CDR3 totals 16 residues. The CDR3 sequence: CASSSDTGASNEKLFF. The CDR3 nucleotides are TGCGCCAGCAGCTCCGACACAGGGGCCTCTAATGAAAAACTGTTTTTT.

This clone has a handful of counts. J is TRBJ2-4 and V is TRBV5-6; possible D gene TRBD1, 6 bases. The CDR3 contains 16 residues. The V and J ends lost 2 bases and 6 bases respectively, with 18 bases between them. Germline lookup yields CDR1 SGHDT and CDR2 YYEEEE. Written as DNA, the CDR3 is TGTGCCAGCAGCTTCCCAGCCGGGACACGGGGAAACATTCAGTACTTC. It translates to CASSFPAGTRGNIQYF.

This sequence joins TRBV30 and TRBJ2-1; 10 bases are shared with TRBD2. Germline CDR1 and CDR2: GTSNPN and SVGIG (reference sequence). CDR3 length: 14 amino acids. Trimming at V came to 5 bases and at J to 3 bases, leaving 4 bases not matched to a gene. The CDR3 DNA follows: TGTGCCTGGGGGCTAGCGGGGGTCTACAATGAGCAGTTCTTC. This codes for CAWGLAGVYNEQFF.

Ten or more counts support this clone. The J gene is TRBJ1-1, the V gene TRBV5-1; D is unclear. V lost 4 bases, J lost 0 bases, and 10 bases lay in between. Germline lookup yields CDR1 SGHRS and CDR2 YFSETQ. CDR3 length: 14 amino acids. CDR3: CASSQNSMNTEAFF. CDR3 DNA: TGCGCCAGCAGCCAGAACAGCATGAACACTGAAGCTTTCTTT.